This T cell receptor (beta chain) was captured in a study of blood T cell repertoires in COVID-19. The length of the CDR3 is 13 residues. V gave up 5 bases and J gave up 7 bases, with 14 bases separating them. Germline V gene lookup returns CDR1 LNHDA and CDR2 SQIVND (reference sequence). In the original processing: Quantification of nucleated cells was approximated via reference gene primer amplification. The method was immunoSEQ multiplex PCR; TCRdb's version includes in-frame clones alone and lacks a portion of them. From that table come the V and J calls and clone size; the DNA was used to work out D and trimming. The profile shows approximately 180,000 clones, around 85% of them singletons.

Sequencing was performed on peripheral blood. The receptor comes from a human donor with active or convalescent COVID-19. The donor label of this sample is uncertain. The V gene is TRBV19, the J gene TRBJ1-2; maybe TRBD1 (5 bases). CDR3 region: CASSPPQVGGYTF. The DNA for the CDR3 is TGTGCCAGTAGTCCACCACAGGTTGGTGGCTACACCTTC. Variable domain in full (rest from reference TRBV19 and TRBJ1-2): DGGITQSPKYLFRKEGQNVTLSCEQNLNHDAMYWYRQDPGQGLRLIYYSQIVNDFQKGDIAEGYSVSREKKESFPLTVTSAQKNPTAFYLCASSPPQVGGYTFGSGTRLTVV.